Listed here is a single TCR beta chain. The sample originates from a study of long-term antiretroviral therapy in people with HIV. Germline V gene lookup returns CDR1 SGHNT and CDR2 YENEEA. V was trimmed by 5 bases and J by 2 bases, leaving 7 bases between them. The CDR3 loop spans 13 amino acids. The immunoSEQ assay was v3.0, run at survey level. Data came from immunoSEQ multiplex PCR; TCRdb stores just in-frame clones and leaves some out. The profile covers about 39,000 clones, with 85% to 90% appearing a single time and 4.5% to 7% taken by the ten largest. The clonotype comes from a woman in her forties or fifties with HIV. J is TRBJ2-1 and V is TRBV11-3; D is ambiguous. The sequences come from unsorted PBMCs, collected 3.1 years after starting antiretroviral therapy. The CDR3 coding sequence is TGTGCCAGCAGCCCCGGAGCCTACAATGAGCAGTTCTTC. The encoded protein is CASSPGAYNEQFF. The variable domain in full, completed from reference TRBV11-3 and TRBJ2-1, reads EAGVVQSPRYKIIEKKQPVAFWCNPISGHNTLYWYLQNLGQGPELLIRYENEEAVDDSQLPKDRFSAERLKGVDSTLKIQPAELGDSAVYLCASSPGAYNEQFFGPGTRLTVL.